This TCR beta chain was recovered during a study of T cell responses to AZD1222 COVID-19 vaccine. Study details: Some second doses came at about 4 weeks and others at about 12 weeks; these were pooled. Study-wide points: Donors were mostly white British, more females; clonal diversity possibly underestimated. Of spike-specific TCRs, nearly half reportedly target regions left unmutated in variants. AZD1222 recipients seropositive at baseline numbered only six.

The CDR3 has 14 amino acids. CDR1 is MDHEN and CDR2 is SYDVKM in the germline V gene. V lost 7 bases, J lost 3 bases, and 6 bases stayed unmatched. There are a few counts of this clone. Its antigen is undetermined. Profiled with immunoSEQ multiplex PCR; TCRdb holds only in-frame clones, not every one. In the table there are some 130,000 clones, more than 85% of which are singletons. The sample here was peripheral blood, taken on day 0 of AZD1222 vaccination. This sequence was found in an adult in good health. This chain connects TRBV28 to TRBJ2-7; 10 bases map to TRBD1. DNA of the CDR3: TGTGCCAGCACGGAGGGACAGGGGTTCTACGAGCAGTACTTC. Encoded protein: CASTEGQGFYEQYF.